The 22 T cell receptor beta chains presented below share a single source sample, sequenced in a study of shared clonotypes between healthy human individuals. This table comes from immunoSEQ multiplex PCR, and its TCRdb copy is limited to in-frame clones, with some not included. The repertoire holds approximately 720,000 clones, 55% to 75% seen once, with 1.5% to 2% in the top ten. Sequenced sample: memory CD4+ T cells sorted from blood. Stated subset: CD45RA-negative fraction. The receptors were gathered from a woman aged 30 to 39 in good health.

The V and J genes are TRBV4-1 and TRBJ2-7, with D hard to call. The V gene's germline CDR1 is MGHRA and CDR2 YSYEKL. Trimming took 1 base from V and 2 from J, leaving 9 bases between them. CDR3 length equals 14 residues. The CDR3 DNA reads TGCGCCAGCAGCCAAGTGCAGCGAGCCTACGAGCAGTACTTC. As protein: CASSQVQRAYEQYF.

This clone was detected a few times. The same CDR3 arises from other DNA sequences in this sample as well. J is TRBJ2-3 and V is TRBV5-1; D gene ambiguous. The CDR3 extends over 15 amino acids. V was clipped by 1 base and J by 0 bases, with 9 bases between them. CDR1 is SGHRS and CDR2 is YFSETQ in the germline V gene. CDR3 nucleotides: TGCGCCAGCAGCTTGTCGACGGTTAGCACAGATACGCAGTATTTT. It yields the protein CASSLSTVSTDTQYF.

The J gene is TRBJ2-7, the V gene TRBV10-3; 9 nucleotides align to TRBD2. Losses at the gene ends were 6 bases for V and 3 bases for J; bases not matched to a gene: 9. This CDR3 spans 15 amino acids. Germline values: CDR1 ENHRY, CDR2 SYGVKD. CDR3: CAISTPGLANYEQYF. CDR3 coding DNA: TGTGCCATCAGCACACCGGGACTAGCTAACTACGAGCAGTACTTC.

The chain couples TRBV6-5 to TRBJ1-1; the D gene is possibly TRBD1 (5 bases). Trimming stripped 4 bases from V and 4 bases from J, with 19 bases between. Germline V CDR1 and CDR2: MNHEY, SVGAGI. The CDR3 consists of 16 residues. The CDR3 DNA follows: TGTGCCAGCAGTTTAACCGGGGCCCGGCGCGGCACTGAAGCTTTCTTT. Translated: CASSLTGARRGTEAFF.

This clone was seen only a few times. The chain's CDR3 is CASSLTDRRNEKLFF. The CDR3 DNA is TGTGCCAGCAGCTTGACGGACCGGAGGAATGAAAAACTGTTTTTT. The V and J genes are TRBV5-5 and TRBJ1-4; D remains unclear. Germline CDR1 is SGHKS and CDR2 is YYEKEE (reference sequence). Trimming left V 1 base short and J 5 bases short, with 12 bases between. This CDR3 comprises 15 residues. The full variable domain, rest sourced from reference TRBV5-5 and TRBJ1-4, is DAGVTQSPTHLIKTRGQQVTLRCSPISGHKSVSWYQQVLGQGPQFIFQYYEKEERGRGNFPDRFSARQFPNYSSELNVNALLLGDSALYLCASSLTDRRNEKLFFGSGTQLSVL.

The rearrangement links TRBV6-1 to TRBJ2-1, with 8 bases matching TRBD2. Germline V lookup: CDR1 MNHNS, CDR2 SASEGT. J was trimmed by 9 bases and V by 10 bases; bases with no gene match: 11. The CDR3 runs to 13 residues. CDR3 nucleotide sequence: TGTGCCACCCCAACCGGGGGGGGCGGTGAGCAGTTCTTC. It yields the protein CATPTGGGGEQFF.

This clone appeared a few times. The genes are TRBV6-1 and TRBJ2-3, with 8 bases lining up with TRBD2. V gave up 4 bases and J gave up 0 bases; unmatched junction bases: 6. In germline, CDR1 is MNHNS, CDR2 SASEGT. The CDR3 totals 16 residues. CDR3 sequence (DNA): TGTGCCAGCAGTGTTGGGACTAGGATTAGCACAGATACGCAGTATTTT. The encoded protein is CASSVGTRISTDTQYF.

V usage is TRBV7-9 and J usage is TRBJ1-1; D might be TRBD1 (5 bases). The CDR3 contains 14 residues. The germline CDR1 and CDR2 sequences are SEHNR and FQNEAQ (reference sequence). With 9 bases removed from V and 1 base from J, the gap between germline ends came to 15 bases. CDR3: CASTFPTENTEAFF. The CDR3 DNA reads as TGTGCCAGTACCTTCCCGACAGAGAACACTGAAGCTTTCTTT.

The chain combines TRBV4-1 with TRBJ1-2; D is undetermined. The CDR3 loop spans 16 amino acids. Germline V gene sequence: CDR1 MGHRA, CDR2 YSYEKL. With 1 base removed from V and 0 bases from J, the gap between germline ends came to 12 bases. Here the CDR3 DNA reads TGCGCCAGCAGCCAAGTGGCAAGGGTACCTAACTATGGCTACACCTTC. Protein: CASSQVARVPNYGYTF.

The chain uses TRBV2 and TRBJ2-7, with 12 nucleotides matching TRBD2. The CDR3 extends over 22 amino acids. V trimming: 7 bases; J trimming: 4 bases; junction bases outside the gene matches: 29. Germline V CDR1 and CDR2: SNHLY, FYNNEI. CDR3: CASTRLPSETSGRGGFEYEQYF. In DNA, the CDR3 is TGTGCCAGCACCCGGTTGCCCAGTGAGACTAGCGGGAGAGGTGGGTTCGAGTACGAGCAGTACTTC.

This clone was observed a few times. The CDR3 reads CAWGDRAYGYTF. The CDR3 DNA reads TGTGCCTGGGGAGACAGGGCCTATGGCTACACCTTC. V and J are TRBV30 and TRBJ1-2, with 7 bases identical to TRBD1. The CDR3 has 12 amino acids. From germline, CDR1 is GTSNPN and CDR2 SVGIG (reference sequence). Trimming cost V 5 bases and J 4 bases; bases outside gene matches: 4.

The rearrangement links TRBV9 to TRBJ2-5; D remains unclear. The germline V gene has CDR1 SGDLS and CDR2 YYNGEE. The germline V and J ends were trimmed by 1 base and 2 bases, with 6 bases remaining between them. The CDR3 is 13 residues long. CDR3 sequence: CASSVSQQETQYF. In nucleotides, the CDR3 is TGTGCCAGCAGCGTAAGTCAGCAAGAGACCCAGTACTTC.

V usage is TRBV13 and J usage is TRBJ2-1, with D tentatively TRBD2 (6 bases). Trimming shortened V by 5 bases and J by 2 bases, and 10 bases separated the two germline ends. The CDR3 consists of 14 residues. In germline, CDR1 is PRHDT, CDR2 FYEKMQ (reference sequence). Here the CDR3 reads CASSLGGTYNEQFF. The CDR3 DNA reads TGTGCCAGCAGCCTCGGGGGAACCTACAATGAGCAGTTCTTC.

The V call is TRBV23-1, the J call TRBJ2-2, with TRBD1 matching 12 bases. TRBV23-1 belongs to the ORF category, with a function that is uncertain. The CDR3 contains 19 residues. After removal of 1 base from V and 3 bases from J, the junction contained 9 bases not matched to a gene. The DNA for the CDR3 is TGCGCCAGCAGTCAATTACTCCGGGACAGGGGGCGCTACACCGGGGAGCTGTTTTTT. This sequence encodes CASSQLLRDRGRYTGELFF.

The genes are TRBV6-1 and TRBJ1-4, with 7 bases that match TRBD1. Trimming at V came to 7 bases and at J to 7 bases, leaving 6 bases not matched to a gene. The germline gives CDR1 MNHNS, CDR2 SASEGT. This CDR3 has 13 amino acids. The CDR3: CASNRGSGEKLFF. The CDR3 nucleotides read TGTGCCAGCAACAGGGGTTCAGGTGAAAAACTGTTTTTT.

This clone was counted once. V is TRBV7-6 and J is TRBJ1-2; 7 bases line up with TRBD1. The CDR3 is made up of 13 amino acids. V gave up 5 bases and J gave up 3 bases; unmatched junction bases: 3. The germline CDR1 and CDR2 sequences are SGHVS and FNYEAQ. The CDR3: CASSPRGDYGYTF. CDR3 in DNA: TGTGCCAGCAGCCCCAGGGGGGACTATGGCTACACCTTC.

Only one count was recorded for this clone. The chain has TRBV7-9 and TRBJ2-1; 9 bases line up with TRBD2. From germline, CDR1 is SEHNR and CDR2 FQNEAQ (reference sequence). The junction had 12 bases not matched to a gene; V was cut back by 1 base and J by 8 bases. The CDR3 length is 17 residues. DNA for the CDR3: TGTGCCAGCAGCTTAGGGGCGGCGGGACTAGCAGGCGATGAGCAGTTCTTC. This codes for CASSLGAAGLAGDEQFF.

The chain joins TRBV19 to TRBJ2-1, with a weak D call TRBD2 (6 bases). The CDR3 runs to 16 residues. V was clipped by 3 bases and J by 5 bases, with 17 bases between them. CDR1 and CDR2 from the germline V gene are LNHDA and SQIVND (reference sequence). CDR3 protein: CASSIGAGMTHNEQFF. The CDR3 DNA reads as TGTGCCAGTAGTATCGGGGCGGGAATGACTCACAATGAGCAGTTCTTC.

The J gene is TRBJ1-3, the V gene TRBV30; D is uncertain. In germline, CDR1 is GTSNPN, CDR2 SVGIG (reference sequence). V was shortened by 4 bases and J by 0 bases, with 10 bases between the two germline ends. The CDR3 is 14 residues long. The CDR3 nucleotides read TGTGCCTGGAAAAAAGTGAGCTCTGGAAACACCATATATTTT. This translates into CAWKKVSSGNTIYF.

The rearrangement joins TRBV10-1 to TRBJ1-5; perhaps TRBD1 as D (5 bases). This CDR3 is 13 amino acids long. V lost 3 bases to trimming and J lost 8 bases, with 11 bases between them. CDR1 and CDR2 (germline): WNHNN, SYGVQD (reference sequence). CDR3 in DNA: TGCGCCAGCAGTGATTCTGGGGACGAGCCCCAGCATTTT. Translation: CASSDSGDEPQHF.

This clone was observed a few times. The V gene is TRBV9, the J gene TRBJ2-2, with a tentative D call TRBD2 (6 bases). Germline values: CDR1 SGDLS, CDR2 YYNGEE. CDR3 length: 15 residues. With 4 bases removed from V and 6 bases from J, the gap between germline ends came to 16 bases. The CDR3 protein is CASSPGRVPSGELFF. In DNA, the CDR3 is TGTGCCAGCAGCCCCGGGAGAGTACCATCCGGGGAGCTGTTTTTT. Complete variable domain (other parts from reference TRBV9 and TRBJ2-2): DSGVTQTPKHLITATGQRVTLRCSPRSGDLSVYWYQQSLDQGLQFLIQYYNGEERAKGNILERFSAQQFPDLHSELNLSSLELGDSALYFCASSPGRVPSGELFFGEGSRLTVL.

J is TRBJ2-1 and V is TRBV5-1; D perhaps matches TRBD2 (7 bases). Germline V gene data show CDR1 as SGHRS and CDR2 as YFSETQ. The CDR3 length is 16 residues. Trimming took 6 bases from V and 2 from J, leaving 18 bases between them. CDR3 amino acids: CASTRTGGGPYNEQFF. CDR3 DNA: TGCGCCAGCACCCGTACGGGGGGCGGCCCCTACAATGAGCAGTTCTTC.